The entry below gives a single T cell receptor beta chain sequence along with its context. Only a few counts were recorded for this clone. No antigen is known for it. No much larger clone is present one base from it, and per-base qualities are unavailable. The record originates from a study of CD8+ T cells in alopecia areata (dated by TCRdb to the late 2010s). A note on the overall study: Treated patients were enrolled in an open-label pilot trial of oral tofacitinib at 5 to 10 mg twice daily for moderate-to-severe alopecia areata. Patients received tofacitinib for 6 to 18 months and were then followed off drug for 6 months to check for delayed response and recurrence. For the treated patients, the SALT score, which quantifies what percentage of scalp surface area is affected, served as the measure of disease severity. The study used high-throughput TCRbeta sequencing to examine T cell clonal expansion in alopecia areata, in both the C3H/HeJ mouse model and human patients. Scalp tissue and sorted CD4+ and CD8+ peripheral blood T cells from patchy and totalis/universalis alopecia areata patients and from healthy controls were covered by human TCRbeta sequencing. Patients on tofacitinib were biopsied at baseline and after 4 and 24 weeks of treatment, and several of the patients also had a later scalp biopsy. Scalp clonality was compared among normal scalp (n=4), patchy alopecia areata scalp (n=8), and alopecia totalis/universalis scalp (n=8). RNA was extracted with the PAXgene miRNA kit for fixed scalp, the miRNeasy kit for PBMCs, and the RNeasy kit for mouse skin. Amplification of TCRbeta CDR3 regions was done by immunoSEQ multiplex PCR using 35 Vbeta forward primers and 13 Jbeta reverse primers. Findings and caveats that apply to the study as a whole: Compared with normal scalp, lesional scalp, particularly in alopecia totalis/universalis, had higher clonality and more expanded CD8+ clones, which suggests antigenic drive. Shared TCR sequences between patients were less evident than in mice, which may be partly attributable to HLA diversity in the patient population. Because the treated cohort was small and included a single nonresponder, larger studies are needed to assess links between baseline CD8+ expansion and response. Resident alphabeta T cells in normal human skin are also sequenced, complicating scalp TCR repertoire analysis, unlike mouse skin dominated by gammadelta T cells. Tofacitinib significantly lowered scalp clonality and the number of expanded CD8+ clones among the top 100 scalp clones. During tofacitinib treatment, many expanded lesional clones remained in scalp and blood, and this persistence may partly explain relapse after treatment is stopped.

Preparation of the library involved the immunoSEQ multiplex PCR assay. For TCR sequencing, RNA was extracted from every sample and reverse transcribed into cDNA to serve as template. SuperScript III was used to make first-strand cDNA, primed with a 2:1 mix of oligo-dT and random hexamers. A synthetic immune receptor repertoire was used to assess amplification bias, and residual bias was removed computationally. In the original analysis: Raw reads were preprocessed to remove errors, and CDR3 was defined according to IMGT conventions as the region from the conserved cysteine to phenylalanine. Clonality was computed by normalizing Shannon entropy by log2 of the number of productive unique TCRs and subtracting the result from 1. CD4 or CD8 identity of scalp clones was inferred by cross-referencing scalp TCRbeta sequences with sorted blood CD4 and CD8 repertoires. As stored in TCRdb, this immuneACCESS dataset retains in-frame rearrangements with V and J assigned. A fraction of the clones does not appear; measured against another copy, unresolved V genes explain less than half of the discrepancy, and the remainder lacks a known reason. V and J calls and clone size follow that table, whereas D and trimming were derived from the DNA. For this sample the table gives about 210,000 clones, of which around 43% were detected only once. 2% to 3% of the sample rests with the top ten.

The treatment or condition label of this sample denotes: oral pan-JAK inhibitor, 5-10 mg twice daily. From alopecia areata patients, peripheral blood was collected along with lesional scalp punch biopsies. PBMCs were separated by density centrifugation and stained for CD3, CD4 and CD8, after which CD4+ and CD8+ T cells were sorted on a FACSAria. V loses 1 base, J loses 4 bases, and the germline ends lie 16 bases apart. The germline V gene supplies CDR1 MNHEY and CDR2 SVGAGI. From the cysteine through the phenylalanine, the CDR3 covers 16 amino acids. The DNA shown is the 48-base CDR3, in frame from base 1.

This chain is built from TRBV6-5 and TRBJ1-1; the D segment could be TRBD1, given 5 matching bases. This TCR derives from a human donor with alopecia areata. The sample in question was CD4+ T cells sorted from blood, obtained around week 37, from a patient treated with tofacitinib. The encoded CDR3 is CASSYWPRETVTEAFF. The nucleotide sequence reads as follows: TGTGCCAGCAGTTACTGGCCCCGAGAGACAGTCACTGAAGCTTTCTTT.